A selection of T cell receptor beta chains follows, all from one sample in a study of B cell selection in AIRE deficiency. TCRdb's table, derived via immunoSEQ multiplex PCR, lists solely in-frame clones and lacks some. The sample holds roughly 14,000 clones, approximately 94% seen once. Sample: Tregs sorted from PBMCs. These receptors originate from a human donor with AIRE deficiency. Each CDR3 is given with its conserved first and last residue. The order of the fields is CDR3 length, V gene, J gene, clone size, D gene, CDR3 protein, CDR3 DNA. The D gene is left open where the match is weak. Expanded clones get a size class; other rows say once, few or many, or leave the size out.

len: 15
v_gene: TRBV5-6
j_gene: TRBJ2-5
abundance: -
d_gene: -
CDR3aa: CASSLLVQEWETQYF
CDR3nt: TGTGCCAGCAGCTTGCTTGTCCAGGAGTGGGAGACCCAGTACTTC

len: 12
v_gene: TRBV28
j_gene: TRBJ2-1
abundance: -
d_gene: -
CDR3aa: CASTLERGEQFF
CDR3nt: TGTGCCAGCACCCTTGAACGGGGGGAGCAGTTCTTC

len: 16
v_gene: TRBV2
j_gene: TRBJ2-4
abundance: -
d_gene: TRBD2
CDR3aa: CASRRTSGIAKNIQYF
CDR3nt: TGTGCCAGCAGGAGGACTAGCGGAATAGCCAAAAACATTCAGTACTTC

len: 17
v_gene: TRBV27
j_gene: TRBJ1-5
abundance: -
d_gene: -
CDR3aa: CASSLSGLGLWNQPQHF
CDR3nt: TGTGCCAGCAGTTTATCGGGTTTGGGACTTTGGAATCAGCCCCAGCATTTT

len: 12
v_gene: TRBV6-1
j_gene: TRBJ1-2
abundance: -
d_gene: -
CDR3aa: CAGREANYGYTF
CDR3nt: TGTGCGGGCAGGGAGGCTAACTATGGCTACACCTTC

len: 14
v_gene: TRBV6-5
j_gene: TRBJ2-7
abundance: -
d_gene: -
CDR3aa: CASSYSGRNYEQYF
CDR3nt: TGTGCCAGCAGTTACTCGGGACGGAACTACGAGCAGTACTTC

len: 15
v_gene: TRBV18
j_gene: TRBJ1-1
abundance: -
d_gene: -
CDR3aa: CASTLIPGLRTEAFF
CDR3nt: TGTGCCAGCACATTAATACCGGGCCTACGGACTGAAGCTTTCTTT

len: 14
v_gene: TRBV7-8
j_gene: TRBJ1-4
abundance: -
d_gene: TRBD1
CDR3aa: CASSTWDREVKLFF
CDR3nt: TGTGCCAGCAGCACGTGGGACAGGGAGGTAAAACTGTTTTTT

len: 12
v_gene: TRBV28
j_gene: TRBJ1-2
abundance: -
d_gene: -
CDR3aa: CASSLISYGYTF
CDR3nt: TGTGCCAGCAGTTTGATCAGCTATGGCTACACCTTC

len: 14
v_gene: TRBV7-2
j_gene: TRBJ2-1
abundance: -
d_gene: -
CDR3aa: CASSPRGRVGEQFF
CDR3nt: TGTGCCAGCAGCCCCCGGGGAAGGGTTGGTGAGCAGTTCTTC

len: 15
v_gene: TRBV28
j_gene: TRBJ2-5
abundance: -
d_gene: TRBD1
CDR3aa: CASSQTGTGEETQYF
CDR3nt: TGTGCCAGCAGTCAAACCGGGACAGGGGAAGAGACCCAGTACTTC

len: 15
v_gene: TRBV19
j_gene: TRBJ1-3
abundance: -
d_gene: -
CDR3aa: CASSMGDNSGNTIYF
CDR3nt: TGTGCCAGTAGTATGGGGGACAACTCTGGAAACACCATATATTTT

len: 15
v_gene: TRBV18
j_gene: TRBJ1-1
abundance: -
d_gene: TRBD1
CDR3aa: CASSAQAGQYTEAFF
CDR3nt: TGTGCCAGCTCAGCACAAGCGGGACAGTACACTGAAGCTTTCTTT

len: 12
v_gene: TRBV2
j_gene: TRBJ2-7
abundance: -
d_gene: -
CDR3aa: CASSQEGYEQYF
CDR3nt: TGTGCCAGCAGCCAGGAGGGGTACGAGCAGTACTTC

len: 16
v_gene: TRBV18
j_gene: TRBJ1-1
abundance: once
d_gene: TRBD1
CDR3aa: CASSQREDREGTEAFF
CDR3nt: TGTGCCAGCTCGCAACGGGAGGACAGGGAGGGCACTGAAGCTTTCTTT

len: 15
v_gene: TRBV5-4
j_gene: TRBJ1-6
abundance: -
d_gene: -
CDR3aa: CASSFLPGSNSPLHF
CDR3nt: TGTGCCAGCAGCTTCCTACCGGGGTCCAATTCACCCCTCCACTTT

len: 16
v_gene: TRBV19
j_gene: TRBJ2-2
abundance: once
d_gene: -
CDR3aa: CASNQGGRANTGELFF
CDR3nt: TGTGCCAGTAATCAGGGTGGTAGGGCGAACACCGGGGAGCTGTTTTTT

len: 16
v_gene: TRBV9
j_gene: TRBJ2-3
abundance: once
d_gene: -
CDR3aa: CASSTHGLGGRDTQYF
CDR3nt: TGTGCCAGCAGCACCCACGGACTAGGGGGCCGGGATACGCAGTATTTT

len: 15
v_gene: TRBV27
j_gene: TRBJ2-2
abundance: -
d_gene: -
CDR3aa: CASSLWTTNTGELFF
CDR3nt: TGTGCCAGCAGTTTATGGACAACGAACACCGGGGAGCTGTTTTTT

len: 13
v_gene: TRBV5-1
j_gene: TRBJ1-2
abundance: few
d_gene: -
CDR3aa: CASSLDGGYGYTF
CDR3nt: TGCGCCAGCAGCTTGGACGGAGGCTATGGCTACACCTTC

len: 14
v_gene: TRBV7-2
j_gene: TRBJ1-3
abundance: -
d_gene: -
CDR3aa: CASSLMNQGNTIYF
CDR3nt: TGTGCCAGCAGCTTAATGAATCAAGGAAACACCATATATTTT

len: 14
v_gene: TRBV5-8
j_gene: TRBJ2-5
abundance: few
d_gene: TRBD1
CDR3aa: CASSPLGQGETQYF
CDR3nt: TGTGCCAGCAGCCCACTTGGACAGGGTGAGACCCAGTACTTC

len: 13
v_gene: TRBV6-5
j_gene: TRBJ1-4
abundance: -
d_gene: TRBD1
CDR3aa: CASRGQVREKLFF
CDR3nt: TGTGCCAGCAGGGGACAGGTTCGTGAAAAACTGTTTTTT

len: 11
v_gene: TRBV29-1
j_gene: TRBJ2-3
abundance: -
d_gene: -
CDR3aa: CSVNLGDTQYF
CDR3nt: TGCAGCGTGAACTTGGGGGATACGCAGTATTTT

len: 14
v_gene: TRBV7-2
j_gene: TRBJ2-7
abundance: -
d_gene: -
CDR3aa: CASSLAGAMGEQYF
CDR3nt: TGTGCCAGCAGCTTGGCAGGGGCCATGGGGGAGCAGTACTTC

len: 16
v_gene: TRBV19
j_gene: TRBJ2-6
abundance: -
d_gene: -
CDR3aa: CASSPTRAQGANVLTF
CDR3nt: TGTGCCAGTAGTCCCACGAGGGCCCAAGGGGCCAACGTCCTGACTTTC

len: 10
v_gene: TRBV20-1
j_gene: TRBJ2-5
abundance: -
d_gene: -
CDR3aa: CSAKVETQYF
CDR3nt: TGCAGTGCTAAAGTAGAGACCCAGTACTTC

len: 12
v_gene: TRBV5-1
j_gene: TRBJ2-7
abundance: -
d_gene: -
CDR3aa: CASSLTSYEQYF
CDR3nt: TGCGCCAGCAGCCTCACTAGTTACGAGCAGTACTTC

len: 16
v_gene: TRBV5-1
j_gene: TRBJ2-3
abundance: -
d_gene: -
CDR3aa: CASSLEAPGRTDTQYF
CDR3nt: TGCGCCAGCAGCTTGGAAGCCCCAGGACGCACAGATACGCAGTATTTT

len: 14
v_gene: TRBV7-9
j_gene: TRBJ1-1
abundance: -
d_gene: -
CDR3aa: CASSLAGQGTEAFF
CDR3nt: TGTGCCAGCAGCTTAGCTGGGCAGGGCACTGAAGCTTTCTTT

len: 14
v_gene: TRBV4-3
j_gene: TRBJ1-1
abundance: once
d_gene: -
CDR3aa: CASSQEISSTEAFF
CDR3nt: TGCGCCAGCAGCCAAGAAATCAGTTCCACTGAAGCTTTCTTT

len: 18
v_gene: TRBV6-1
j_gene: TRBJ2-7
abundance: -
d_gene: -
CDR3aa: CASSEAWARRGRRYEQYF
CDR3nt: TGTGCCAGCAGTGAAGCTTGGGCTCGGAGGGGGCGTCGCTACGAGCAGTACTTC

len: 17
v_gene: TRBV14
j_gene: TRBJ1-4
abundance: -
d_gene: TRBD1
CDR3aa: CASSQVSYGQGEEKLFF
CDR3nt: TGTGCCAGCAGCCAAGTCTCATATGGACAGGGGGAAGAGAAACTGTTTTTT

len: 15
v_gene: TRBV2
j_gene: TRBJ1-6
abundance: -
d_gene: -
CDR3aa: CASSLMGQQSSPLHF
CDR3nt: TGTGCCAGCAGTCTAATGGGCCAACAATCTTCACCCCTCCACTTT

len: 16
v_gene: TRBV18
j_gene: TRBJ2-6
abundance: -
d_gene: -
CDR3aa: CASSPSGTAGANVLTF
CDR3nt: TGTGCCAGCTCACCCTCAGGGACCGCTGGGGCCAACGTCCTGACTTTC

len: 15
v_gene: TRBV19
j_gene: TRBJ1-5
abundance: -
d_gene: -
CDR3aa: CASRPNGGRGQPQHF
CDR3nt: TGTGCCAGTAGGCCAAACGGGGGAAGGGGGCAGCCCCAGCATTTT

len: 15
v_gene: TRBV28
j_gene: TRBJ2-5
abundance: few
d_gene: TRBD2
CDR3aa: CASSPLAGVGETQYF
CDR3nt: TGTGCCAGCAGCCCACTAGCGGGAGTTGGAGAGACCCAGTACTTC

len: 14
v_gene: TRBV28
j_gene: TRBJ2-1
abundance: -
d_gene: -
CDR3aa: CASSPPGLYNEQFF
CDR3nt: TGTGCCAGCAGTCCTCCGGGACTTTACAATGAGCAGTTCTTC

len: 14
v_gene: TRBV7-6
j_gene: TRBJ1-3
abundance: -
d_gene: TRBD1
CDR3aa: CASSQGGPGNTIYF
CDR3nt: TGTGCCAGCAGCCAGGGGGGCCCTGGAAACACCATATATTTT

len: 15
v_gene: TRBV6-6
j_gene: TRBJ2-6
abundance: once
d_gene: -
CDR3aa: CASSYGGAGANVLTF
CDR3nt: TGTGCCAGCAGTTACGGAGGTGCTGGGGCCAACGTCCTGACTTTC

len: 16
v_gene: TRBV7-7
j_gene: TRBJ1-3
abundance: -
d_gene: -
CDR3aa: CASSLGRGFSGNTIYF
CDR3nt: TGTGCCAGCAGCTTAGGGCGGGGCTTCTCAGGAAACACCATATATTTT

len: 16
v_gene: TRBV5-1
j_gene: TRBJ2-5
abundance: once
d_gene: TRBD2
CDR3aa: CASSLDPSGRGETQYF
CDR3nt: TGCGCCAGCAGCTTGGATCCTAGCGGGAGGGGGGAGACCCAGTACTTC

len: 13
v_gene: TRBV5-1
j_gene: TRBJ1-1
abundance: once
d_gene: -
CDR3aa: CASSFRADTEAFF
CDR3nt: TGCGCCAGCAGCTTTCGGGCGGACACTGAAGCTTTCTTT

len: 13
v_gene: TRBV6-5
j_gene: TRBJ2-1
abundance: -
d_gene: -
CDR3aa: CASSYSVEREQFF
CDR3nt: TGTGCCAGCAGTTACTCGGTGGAGCGTGAGCAGTTCTTC

len: 12
v_gene: TRBV5-1
j_gene: TRBJ1-2
abundance: -
d_gene: -
CDR3aa: CASSPQGVGYTF
CDR3nt: TGCGCCAGCAGCCCACAGGGAGTAGGCTACACCTTC

len: 14
v_gene: TRBV15
j_gene: TRBJ2-7
abundance: -
d_gene: -
CDR3aa: CATSRAGGSYEQYF
CDR3nt: TGTGCCACCAGCAGGGCGGGTGGCTCCTACGAGCAGTACTTC

len: 20
v_gene: TRBV2
j_gene: TRBJ2-6
abundance: -
d_gene: TRBD2
CDR3aa: CASSGTSGRRGDSGANVLTF
CDR3nt: TGTGCCAGCAGTGGGACTAGCGGGAGACGAGGGGACTCTGGGGCCAACGTCCTGACTTTC

len: 15
v_gene: TRBV28
j_gene: TRBJ1-5
abundance: -
d_gene: -
CDR3aa: CASSPAPGGNQPQHF
CDR3nt: TGTGCCAGCAGTCCCGCTCCCGGGGGCAATCAGCCCCAGCATTTT

len: 14
v_gene: TRBV18
j_gene: TRBJ2-7
abundance: -
d_gene: -
CDR3aa: CASSRTRQQNEQYF
CDR3nt: TGTGCCAGCTCACGAACTAGACAGCAGAACGAGCAGTACTTC

len: 12
v_gene: TRBV28
j_gene: TRBJ2-1
abundance: few
d_gene: TRBD2
CDR3aa: CASSLPGGSQFF
CDR3nt: TGTGCCAGCAGTTTGCCAGGCGGGAGTCAGTTCTTC